This T cell receptor beta chain came from a study of blood T cell repertoires in COVID-19 (dated by TCRdb to 2018 to 2020). Study-wide context: Samples from collaborators originated in the United States, Italy and Spain and spanned both the acute and convalescent phases of COVID-19. Where HLA class I and class II types were available, the types were taken from metadata supplied by the sample provider, not from assay-based typing. The samples were drawn from two sources: the first 160 participants of the ongoing ImmuneRACE study, and 1,254 subjects contributed by 6 global collaborators. The material from the prospective study consisted of cDNA or gDNA derived from T cells, B-cell-depleted T cells, or PBMCs. Deeply sampled blood TCRbeta repertoires from subjects exposed to, actively infected with, or recovered from COVID-19 were included in the dataset. The repertoires were released in a freely available public database intended as a resource for research on the immune response to SARS-CoV-2. Sample metadata almost always included a de-identified subject ID, COVID-19 status, age in years and sex. The research as a whole found: The quantity of clinical and demographic metadata differed by source and by participant and was supplied without curation.

The germline V gene yields MNHNS for CDR1 and SASEGT for CDR2. The CDR3 goes from the cysteine to the phenylalanine over 17 residues. Only CDR3 DNA is held: 51 bases, read in frame from base 1. Trimming accounts for 3 bases at V and 7 bases at J, while the number of junction bases matched to no gene is 12. A few counts support this clone. The target of this receptor is not known. It has no much larger one-base neighbor in the sample; base qualities were not kept. Whole blood was collected in K2EDTA tubes by collaborating institutions according to the institutions' own protocols. For TCRbeta analysis, collaborators shipped samples in one of three forms: frozen whole blood, isolated PBMCs, or DNA extracted from either of those sample types. TCRbeta CDR3 regions were amplified from genomic DNA using the immunoSEQ Assay, a bias-controlled multiplex PCR. The published analysis was carried out like this. Nucleated cell counts per sample were estimated from amplification of reference gene primers within the assay. Sequence reads were collapsed and filtered to measure the absolute abundance of every unique TCRbeta CDR3 rearrangement. Productive Simpson clonality was computed per sample as the square root of Simpson's diversity index over productive rearrangements. The table comes from immuneACCESS by way of TCRdb, which keeps in-frame sequences with V and J called. Part of the clones is missing from these tables; in studies checked, under half for an unresolved V gene and the rest for unknown reasons. That table supplies the V and J calls and clone size; D and trimming were determined from the DNA. The sample has about 76,000 clones on record, 87% of them singletons. The ten largest make up under 9.5% of the sample.

What was sequenced was peripheral blood. The chain uses TRBV6-1 and TRBJ1-4; 9 bases in the middle match TRBD1. This TCR was sampled from a man aged 25-45 years with acute or convalescent COVID-19. CDR3 protein: CASSESRDRDVREKLFF. The DNA reads TGTGCCAGCAGTGAGTCCCGGGACAGGGATGTTCGTGAAAAACTGTTTTTT.